This TCR beta chain was sequenced during a study of cytomegalovirus exposure and HLA in healthy donors. On the study more broadly: Assignment to the Caucasian-associated ancestry cluster applied to over 70% of the roughly 410 genotyped donors.

Study results and limitations: Among the CMV-associated chains, three were confirmed in vitro as specific for CMV antigens.

The PCR ran on 60 Vbeta and 13 Jbeta primers. Sequencing used immunoSEQ multiplex PCR; TCRdb keeps in-frame clones, though not all of them. The table records about 200,000 clones, 82% of them present only once. Details on this clone: No antigen is known for it.

Trimming shortened V by 1 base and J by 3 bases, and 22 bases separated the two germline ends. The CDR3 runs to 18 residues. Germline CDR1 is MGHRA and CDR2 is YSYEKL. This sequence was found in a woman between 35 and 50 years old in good health and CMV-seronegative. Sequencing was performed on PBMCs. The chain joins TRBV4-1 to TRBJ2-7; tentative D call: TRBD2 (5 bases). The CDR3 sequence is CASSQGRLTRGLNYEQYF. For the CDR3, the DNA is TGCGCCAGCAGCCAAGGGAGACTCACTAGAGGATTGAACTACGAGCAGTACTTC.